One sample yielded the 18 T cell receptor beta chains listed below, sequenced in a study of beta chain features in type 1 diabetes. Reverse transcribing all isolated RNA meant expressed TCRB transcripts were sequenced. Profiling relied on immunoSEQ multiplex PCR, and the TCRdb table lists in-frame clones only, not all of them. The sample has hundreds of thousands of clones, 15% to 17% seen once. The source material was naive CD4+ T cells from blood. Receptors were obtained from a man aged 18 to 29 in good health.

Concerning this clone: At one boundary the junction diverges from the germline segment, which might be a read error. The gene calls are TRBV6-5 and TRBJ1-1; D is perhaps TRBD1 (5 bases). Germline V gene data show CDR1 as MNHEY and CDR2 as SVGAGI. This CDR3 spans 13 amino acids. This CDR3 reads CAGRARMNTEAFF. Here the CDR3 DNA reads TGTGCCGGCAGGGCCAGAATGAACACTGAAGCTTTCTTT.

Only a few counts were recorded for this clone. The gene calls are TRBV9 and TRBJ2-2, with D hard to call. This CDR3 contains 16 residues. Germline loops: CDR1 SGDLS, CDR2 YYNGEE. V shed 10 bases and J shed 4 bases, with 23 bases lying between them. CDR3: CAPDPPQKGITGELFF. CDR3 DNA: TGTGCCCCAGATCCGCCCCAGAAAGGGATCACCGGGGAGCTGTTTTTT.

The rearrangement joins TRBV30 to TRBJ1-5; no clear D gene. The CDR3 is 15 residues long. Trimming removed 0 bases from V and 4 bases from J, with 13 bases in between. CDR1 GTSNPN and CDR2 SVGIG come from the germline V gene (reference sequence). CDR3 sequence (DNA): TGTGCCTGGAGTGTCGACCTTAACCCGAATCAGCCCCAGCATTTT. Its translation: CAWSVDLNPNQPQHF. Full variable domain (missing parts from reference TRBV30 and TRBJ1-5): SQTIHQWPATLVQPVGSPLSLECTVEGTSNPNLYWYRQAAGRGLQLLFYSVGIGQISSEVPQNLSASRPQDRQFILSSKKLLLSDSGFYLCAWSVDLNPNQPQHFGDGTRLSIL.

The chain recombines TRBV18 with TRBJ1-5; D is ambiguous. Looked up from germline, CDR1 is KGHSH and CDR2 is LQKENI. V was pared by 6 bases and J by 2 bases, with 8 bases between. The CDR3 extends over 13 amino acids. The CDR3 loop is CASSEQGNQPQHF. CDR3 coding DNA: TGTGCCAGCTCCGAGCAGGGCAATCAGCCCCAGCATTTT.

V is TRBV6-4 and J is TRBJ2-5; D is uncertain. CDR1 MRHNA and CDR2 SNTAGT come from the germline V gene. V was cut by 5 bases and J by 0 bases, with 7 bases left in between. The CDR3 consists of 13 residues. The CDR3 reads CASSREYQETQYF. CDR3 DNA: TGTGCCAGCAGTCGCGAGTACCAAGAGACCCAGTACTTC.

V is TRBV7-9 and J is TRBJ2-7; possible D gene TRBD2, 6 bases. Looked up from germline, CDR1 is SEHNR and CDR2 is FQNEAQ (reference sequence). The CDR3 sequence is 17 residues long. Trimming removed 4 bases from V and 6 bases from J, with 25 bases in between. The DNA of the CDR3 is TGTGCCAGCAGCTATAGAGGGACCGGGAGACTAGATGGCGAGCAGTACTTC. Translating gives CASSYRGTGRLDGEQYF.

This rearrangement joins TRBV19 to TRBJ2-7; 9 bases align to TRBD1. CDR1 and CDR2 (germline): LNHDA, SQIVND (reference sequence). This CDR3 is 13 amino acids long. V lost 6 bases and J lost 4; bases outside the gene matches: 4. The CDR3 region has the DNA TGTGCCAGTAGCCGGGGACAGGGTTACGAGCAGTACTTC. Its translation: CASSRGQGYEQYF.

The chain has TRBV10-2 and TRBJ2-5; D is undetermined. The CDR3 contains 13 residues. The germline CDR1 and CDR2 sequences are WSHSY and SAAADI. The V gene lost 2 bases and the J gene lost 5 bases, with 9 bases spanning the gap. The CDR3 protein is CASSELSWETQYF. CDR3 bases: TGCGCCAGCAGTGAGCTTAGCTGGGAGACCCAGTACTTC.

V usage is TRBV19 and J usage is TRBJ1-2, with 7 nucleotides matching TRBD1. The CDR3 is 13 residues long. V lost 6 bases to trimming and J lost 2 bases; unmatched junction nucleotides: 3. From germline, CDR1 is LNHDA and CDR2 SQIVND (reference sequence). Written as DNA, the CDR3 is TGTGCCAGTAGGAAGGGACAGAACTATGGCTACACCTTC. Its translation is CASRKGQNYGYTF. Using reference TRBV19 and TRBJ1-2 for the parts outside the CDR3, the full variable domain is DGGITQSPKYLFRKEGQNVTLSCEQNLNHDAMYWYRQDPGQGLRLIYYSQIVNDFQKGDIAEGYSVSREKKESFPLTVTSAQKNPTAFYLCASRKGQNYGYTFGSGTRLTVV.

This clone was seen a handful of times. This chain uses TRBV6-5 with TRBJ2-7; D is unclear. Trimming took 7 bases from V and 3 from J, leaving 7 bases between them. This CDR3 spans 11 amino acids. Germline-derived CDR1 and CDR2 are MNHEY and SVGAGI. The CDR3 loop is CASKSYYEQYF. The CDR3, as DNA: TGTGCCAGCAAGTCATACTACGAGCAGTACTTC.

This clone was detected a few times. V gene TRBV29-1 combines with J gene TRBJ1-5, with D perhaps matching TRBD1 (5 bases). The CDR3 has 14 residues. Germline V gene sequence: CDR1 SQVTM, CDR2 ANQGSEA. V gave up 4 bases and J gave up 3 bases, with 13 bases separating them. As DNA, the CDR3 is TGCAGCGTTGGTAACAGGTGGGCCAATCAGCCCCAGCATTTT. Translation gives CSVGNRWANQPQHF.

The chain uses TRBV10-3 and TRBJ2-2; TRBD1 agrees at 8 bases. The germline V gene has CDR1 ENHRY and CDR2 SYGVKD. CDR3 length: 15 amino acids. After removal of 7 bases from V and 5 bases from J, the junction contained 9 bases not matched to a gene. CDR3 protein: CAIMRRTGKTGELFF. The CDR3 coding sequence is TGTGCCATCATGAGGAGGACAGGGAAAACCGGGGAGCTGTTTTTT.

This sequence joins TRBV18 and TRBJ1-2; D not certain. V dropped 5 bases and J dropped 1 base, with 14 bases sitting between them. CDR1 is KGHSH, CDR2 LQKENI, per germline. The CDR3 has 15 amino acids. CDR3 bases: TGTGCCAGCTCAGCATCGCACCCCGATAACTATGGCTACACCTTC. Amino acid sequence: CASSASHPDNYGYTF.

This clone was seen a few times. The chain couples TRBV28 to TRBJ2-7; D assignment may be TRBD1 or TRBD2 (5 bases each). This CDR3 spans 14 amino acids. Trimming shortened V by 1 base and J by 2 bases, and 9 bases separated the two germline ends. Germline-derived CDR1 and CDR2 are MDHEN and SYDVKM. CDR3 nucleotides: TGTGCCAGCAGTTTATCAGGGACCCCCTACGAGCAGTACTTC. Amino acids: CASSLSGTPYEQYF.

The sample holds a few counts of this clone. The rearrangement links TRBV28 to TRBJ1-5, with D hard to call. CDR1 MDHEN and CDR2 SYDVKM come from the germline V gene. Trimming removed 1 base from V and 9 bases from J, with 7 bases in between. This CDR3 has 12 residues. CDR3 DNA: TGTGCCAGCAGTTTATCCGCAGGGCCCCAGCATTTT. As protein: CASSLSAGPQHF.

This clone was seen more than once but under ten times. V usage is TRBV6-1 and J usage is TRBJ2-7; D perhaps matches TRBD1 (5 bases). Germline lookup yields CDR1 MNHNS and CDR2 SASEGT. Trimming removed 5 bases from V and 3 bases from J, with 11 bases in between. The CDR3 length is 13 residues. The CDR3 here is CASSPRTLYEQYF. The DNA for the CDR3 is TGTGCCAGCAGTCCTCGGACACTCTACGAGCAGTACTTC.

The chain couples TRBV7-2 to TRBJ2-3; 9 nucleotides line up with TRBD2. Germline assignment: CDR1 SGHTA and CDR2 FQGNSA. This CDR3 is built from 16 residues. V shed 5 bases, J shed 6 bases, and the junction held 12 bases outside the gene matches. The CDR3 nucleotides are TGTGCCAGCAGCATTAGCGGGAGCGCCTCGACTGATACGCAGTATTTT. As protein: CASSISGSASTDTQYF.

V gene TRBV29-1 combines with J gene TRBJ1-5; 9 bases agree with TRBD1. The germline V gene has CDR1 SQVTM and CDR2 ANQGSEA. V lost 4 bases and J lost 4; bases outside the gene matches: 8. The CDR3 covers 15 residues. CDR3 amino acids: CSVALTGGENQPQHF. CDR3 in DNA: TGCAGCGTTGCTCTGACAGGGGGGGAAAATCAGCCCCAGCATTTT.